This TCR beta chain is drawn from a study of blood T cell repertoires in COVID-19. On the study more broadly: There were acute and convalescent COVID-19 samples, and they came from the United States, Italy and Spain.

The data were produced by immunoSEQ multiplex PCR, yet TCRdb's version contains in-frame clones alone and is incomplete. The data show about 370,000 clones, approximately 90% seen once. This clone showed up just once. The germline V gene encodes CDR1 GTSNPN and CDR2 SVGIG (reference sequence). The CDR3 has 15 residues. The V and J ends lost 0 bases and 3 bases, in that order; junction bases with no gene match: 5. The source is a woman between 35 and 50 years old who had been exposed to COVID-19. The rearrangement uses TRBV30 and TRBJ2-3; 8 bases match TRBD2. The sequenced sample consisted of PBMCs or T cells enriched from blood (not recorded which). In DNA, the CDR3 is TGTGCCTGGAGTGTATCGGGGGGGTCAACAGATACGCAGTATTTT. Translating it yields CAWSVSGGSTDTQYF.